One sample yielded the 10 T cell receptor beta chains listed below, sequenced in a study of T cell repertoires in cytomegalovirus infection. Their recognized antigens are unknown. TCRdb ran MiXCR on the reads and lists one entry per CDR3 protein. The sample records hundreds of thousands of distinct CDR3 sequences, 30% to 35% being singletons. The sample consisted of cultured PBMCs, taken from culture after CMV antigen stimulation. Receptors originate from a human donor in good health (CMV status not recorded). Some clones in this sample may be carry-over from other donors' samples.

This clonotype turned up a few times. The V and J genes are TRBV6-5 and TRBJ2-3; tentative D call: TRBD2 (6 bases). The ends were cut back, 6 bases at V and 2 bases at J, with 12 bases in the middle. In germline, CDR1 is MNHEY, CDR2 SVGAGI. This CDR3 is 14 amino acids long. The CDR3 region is CASRERLDTDTQYF. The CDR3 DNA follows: TGTGCCAGCAGGGAGCGACTAGACACAGATACGCAGTATTTT.

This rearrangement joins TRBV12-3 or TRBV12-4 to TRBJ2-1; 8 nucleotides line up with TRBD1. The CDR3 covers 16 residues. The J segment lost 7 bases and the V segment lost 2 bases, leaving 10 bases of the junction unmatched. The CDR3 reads CASSLHQGAASNEQFF. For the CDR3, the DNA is TGTGCCAGCAGTTTACATCAGGGGGCCGCCTCAAATGAGCAGTTCTTC.

The CDR3 DNA reads TGTGCCAGCAGCCCCCACAGGGGTAACCCAATGTTAGAGACCCAGTACTTC. Its translation: CASSPHRGNPMLETQYF. The chain uses TRBV7-2 and TRBJ2-5, with 7 bases identical to TRBD1. The length of the CDR3 is 17 residues. With V trimmed by 5 bases and J by 4 bases, 16 bases remained unmatched. Germline assignment: CDR1 SGHTA and CDR2 FQGNSA.

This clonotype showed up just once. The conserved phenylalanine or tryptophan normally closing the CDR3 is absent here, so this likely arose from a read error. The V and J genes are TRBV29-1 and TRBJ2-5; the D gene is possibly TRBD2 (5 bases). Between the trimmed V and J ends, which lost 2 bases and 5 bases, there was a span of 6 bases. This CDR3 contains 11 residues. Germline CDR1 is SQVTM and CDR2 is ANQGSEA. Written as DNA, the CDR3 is TGCAGCGTTGAATCGGGGGAGACCCAGTACTCC. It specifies CSVESGETQYS.

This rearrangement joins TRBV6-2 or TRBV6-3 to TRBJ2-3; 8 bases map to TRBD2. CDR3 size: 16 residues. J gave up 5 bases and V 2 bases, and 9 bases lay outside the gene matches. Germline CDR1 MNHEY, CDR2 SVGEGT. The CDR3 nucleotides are TGTGCCAGCAGTTACACCCTAGCGGGTGGTAAAGATACGCAGTATTTT. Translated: CASSYTLAGGKDTQYF.

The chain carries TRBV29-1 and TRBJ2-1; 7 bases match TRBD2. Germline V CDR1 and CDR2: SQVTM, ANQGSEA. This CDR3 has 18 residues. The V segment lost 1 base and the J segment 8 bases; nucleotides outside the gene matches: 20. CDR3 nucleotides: TGCAGCGTTGAAGGGGGTGTGCGGACTAGGACTCGAGGGGATGAGCAGTTCTTC. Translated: CSVEGGVRTRTRGDEQFF.

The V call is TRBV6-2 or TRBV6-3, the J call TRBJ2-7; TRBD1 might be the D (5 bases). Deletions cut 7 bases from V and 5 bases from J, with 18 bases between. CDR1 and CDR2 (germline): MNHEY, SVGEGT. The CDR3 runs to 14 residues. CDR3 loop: CASKKGRDRNEQYV. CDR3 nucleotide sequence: TGTGCCAGCAAAAAAGGCAGGGATAGGAACGAGCAGTACGTC.

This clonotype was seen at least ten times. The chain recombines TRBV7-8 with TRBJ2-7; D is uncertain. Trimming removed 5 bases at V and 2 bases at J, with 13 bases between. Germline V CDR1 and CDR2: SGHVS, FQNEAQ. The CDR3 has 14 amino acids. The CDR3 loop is CASSTPGSTYEQYF. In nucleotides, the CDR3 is TGTGCCAGCAGCACCCCAGGATCTACCTACGAGCAGTACTTC. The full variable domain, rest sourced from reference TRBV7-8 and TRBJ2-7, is GAGVSQSPRYKVAKRGQDVALRCDPISGHVSLFWYQQALGQGPEFLTYFQNEAQLDKSGLPSDRFFAERPEGSVSTLKIQRTQQEDSAVYLCASSTPGSTYEQYFGPGTRLTVT.

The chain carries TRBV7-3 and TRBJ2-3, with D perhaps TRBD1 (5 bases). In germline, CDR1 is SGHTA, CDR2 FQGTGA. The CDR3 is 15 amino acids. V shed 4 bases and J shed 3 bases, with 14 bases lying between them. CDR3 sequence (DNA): TGTGCCAGCAGCTACGATAGGGGTTGGACAGATACGCAGTATTTT. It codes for CASSYDRGWTDTQYF.

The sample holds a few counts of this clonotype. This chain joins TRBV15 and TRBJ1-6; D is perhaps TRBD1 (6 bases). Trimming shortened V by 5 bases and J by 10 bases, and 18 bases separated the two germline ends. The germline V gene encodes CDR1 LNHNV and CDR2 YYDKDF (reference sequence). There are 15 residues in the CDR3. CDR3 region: CATSPFLQGPSPLHF. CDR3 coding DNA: TGTGCCACCAGCCCATTCCTACAGGGTCCGTCACCCCTCCACTTT.